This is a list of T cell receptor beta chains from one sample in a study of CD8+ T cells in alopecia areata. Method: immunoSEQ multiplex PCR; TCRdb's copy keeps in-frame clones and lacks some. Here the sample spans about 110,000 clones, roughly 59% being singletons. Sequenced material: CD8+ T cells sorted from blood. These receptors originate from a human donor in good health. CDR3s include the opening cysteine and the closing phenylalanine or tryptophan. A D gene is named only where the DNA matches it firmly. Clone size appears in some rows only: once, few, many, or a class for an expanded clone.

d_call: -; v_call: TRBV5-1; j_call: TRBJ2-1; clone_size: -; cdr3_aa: CASSLGGNEQFF; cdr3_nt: TGCGCCAGCAGCTTGGGTGGCAATGAGCAGTTCTTC
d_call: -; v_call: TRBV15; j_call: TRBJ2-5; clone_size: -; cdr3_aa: CATSRDGGSGETQYF; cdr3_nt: TGTGCCACCAGCAGAGATGGGGGGTCCGGAGAGACCCAGTACTTC
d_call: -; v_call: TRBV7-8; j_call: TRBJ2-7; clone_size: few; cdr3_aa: CASTDREVRSYEQYF; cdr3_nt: TGTGCCAGCACCGATCGAGAAGTTAGAAGCTACGAGCAGTACTTC
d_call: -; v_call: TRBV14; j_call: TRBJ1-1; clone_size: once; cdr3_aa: CASSHGGVHTEAFF; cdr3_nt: TGTGCCAGCAGCCATGGGGGGGTGCACACTGAAGCTTTCTTT
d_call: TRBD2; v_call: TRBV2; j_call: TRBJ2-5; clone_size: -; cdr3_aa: CASSEILAGGLAVETQYF; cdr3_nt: TGTGCCAGCAGTGAAATACTAGCGGGGGGGCTTGCCGTCGAGACCCAGTACTTC
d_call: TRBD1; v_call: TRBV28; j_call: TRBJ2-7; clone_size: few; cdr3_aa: CASREMDRSKEQYF; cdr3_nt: TGTGCCAGCAGAGAGATGGACAGGTCCAAAGAGCAGTACTTC
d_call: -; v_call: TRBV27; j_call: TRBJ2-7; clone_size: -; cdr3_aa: CASSLGRGPLYEQYF; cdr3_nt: TGTGCCAGCAGTTTAGGCAGGGGACCTCTCTACGAGCAGTACTTC
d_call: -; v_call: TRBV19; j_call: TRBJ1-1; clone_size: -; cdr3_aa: CASSGPKAFF; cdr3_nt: TGTGCCAGTAGTGGACCAAAAGCTTTCTTT
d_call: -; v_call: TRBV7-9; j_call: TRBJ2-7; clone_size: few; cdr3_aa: CASSRLGYEQYF; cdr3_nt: TGTGCCAGCAGCCGTCTCGGGTACGAGCAGTACTTC
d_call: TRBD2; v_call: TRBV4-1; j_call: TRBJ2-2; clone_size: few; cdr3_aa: CASSGRTSGAVKSNTGELFF; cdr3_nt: TGCGCCAGCAGCGGACGGACTAGCGGGGCGGTAAAATCGAACACCGGGGAGCTGTTTTTT
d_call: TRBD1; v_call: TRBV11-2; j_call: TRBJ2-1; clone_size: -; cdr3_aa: CASSRWHLGQGSYNEQFF; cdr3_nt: TGTGCCAGCAGCCGATGGCATCTGGGACAGGGGTCCTACAATGAGCAGTTCTTC
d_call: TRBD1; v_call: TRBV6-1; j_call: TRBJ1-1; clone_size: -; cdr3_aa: CASMQGQGGTEAFF; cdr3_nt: TGTGCCAGCATGCAGGGACAGGGAGGCACTGAAGCTTTCTTT
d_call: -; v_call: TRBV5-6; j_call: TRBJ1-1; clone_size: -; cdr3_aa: CASSLEGGRNTEAFF; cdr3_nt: TGTGCCAGCAGCTTAGAGGGGGGGCGGAACACTGAAGCTTTCTTT
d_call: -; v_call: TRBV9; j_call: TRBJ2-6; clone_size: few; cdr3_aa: CASSAQSGANVLTF; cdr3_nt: TGTGCCAGCAGCGCCCAGTCTGGGGCCAACGTCCTGACTTTC
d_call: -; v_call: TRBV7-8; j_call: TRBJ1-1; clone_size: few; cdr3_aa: CASSPEMNTEAFF; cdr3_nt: TGTGCCAGCAGCCCTGAAATGAACACTGAAGCTTTCTTT
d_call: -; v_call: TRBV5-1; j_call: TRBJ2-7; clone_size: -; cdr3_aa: CASSYPMQGRYEQYF; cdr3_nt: TGCGCCAGCAGCTACCCGATGCAGGGGCGGTACGAGCAGTACTTC